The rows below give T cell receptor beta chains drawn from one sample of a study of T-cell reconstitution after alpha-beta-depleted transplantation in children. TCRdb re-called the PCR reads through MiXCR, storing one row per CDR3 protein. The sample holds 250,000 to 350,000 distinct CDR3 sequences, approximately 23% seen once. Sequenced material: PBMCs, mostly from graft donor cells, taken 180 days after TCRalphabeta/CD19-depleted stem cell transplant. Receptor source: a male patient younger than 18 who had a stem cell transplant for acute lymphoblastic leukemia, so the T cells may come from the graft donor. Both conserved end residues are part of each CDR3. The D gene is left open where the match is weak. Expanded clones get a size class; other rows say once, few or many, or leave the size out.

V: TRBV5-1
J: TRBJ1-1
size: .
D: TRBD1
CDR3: CASSLLQGATEAFF
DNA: TGCGCCAGCAGCTTGTTACAGGGGGCTACTGAAGCTTTCTTT

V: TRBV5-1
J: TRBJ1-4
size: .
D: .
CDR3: CASSFNSLSEKLFF
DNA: TGCGCCAGCAGCTTCAACTCCCTAAGTGAAAAACTGTTTTTT

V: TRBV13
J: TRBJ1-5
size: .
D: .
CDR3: CASSLGQKTQPQHF
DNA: TGTGCCAGCAGCTTAGGACAGAAAACTCAGCCCCAGCATTTT

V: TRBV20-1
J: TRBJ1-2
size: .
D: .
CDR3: CSALDRGQFNYGYTF
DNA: TGCAGTGCATTGGACAGAGGACAGTTTAACTATGGCTACACCTTC

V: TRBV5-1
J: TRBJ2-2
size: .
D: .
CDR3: CASSLDYLFGTGELFF
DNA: TGCGCCAGCAGCCTAGACTATCTATTCGGCACCGGGGAGCTGTTTTTT

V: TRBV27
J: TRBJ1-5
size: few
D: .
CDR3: CASSSWTEPNQPQHF
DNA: TGTGCCAGCAGTTCCTGGACGGAACCTAATCAGCCCCAGCATTTT

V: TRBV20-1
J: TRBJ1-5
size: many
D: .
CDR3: CSASRTGSNQPQHF
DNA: TGCAGTGCTAGCCGCACAGGGTCCAATCAGCCCCAGCATTTT

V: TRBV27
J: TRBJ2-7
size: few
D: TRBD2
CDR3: CASSPKIAGPYEQYF
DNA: TGTGCCAGCAGCCCTAAAATAGCGGGACCTTACGAGCAGTACTTC

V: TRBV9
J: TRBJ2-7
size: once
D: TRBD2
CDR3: CASSVEAGGKGSEQYF
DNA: TGTGCCAGCAGCGTAGAAGCGGGAGGGAAGGGTTCCGAGCAGTACTTC

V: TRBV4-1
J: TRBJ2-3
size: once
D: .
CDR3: CASSQGGGLSTDTQYF
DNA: TGCGCCAGCAGCCAAGGGGGGGGGCTTAGCACAGATACGCAGTATTTT

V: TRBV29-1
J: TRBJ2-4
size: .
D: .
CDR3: CSVEAGWTPRGAKNIQYF
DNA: TGCAGCGTTGAAGCCGGCTGGACCCCACGCGGGGCCAAAAACATTCAGTACTTC

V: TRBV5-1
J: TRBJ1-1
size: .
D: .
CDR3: CASSFRSSILNTEAFF
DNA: TGCGCCAGCAGCTTTAGGTCAAGTATCTTGAACACTGAAGCTTTCTTT

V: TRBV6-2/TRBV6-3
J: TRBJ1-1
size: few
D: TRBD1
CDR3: CASSPPTGWAEAFF
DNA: TGTGCCAGCAGTCCCCCGACAGGGTGGGCTGAAGCTTTCTTT

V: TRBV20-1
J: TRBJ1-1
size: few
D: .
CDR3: CSASNRATEAFF
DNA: TGCAGTGCGTCTAACAGGGCCACTGAAGCTTTCTTT

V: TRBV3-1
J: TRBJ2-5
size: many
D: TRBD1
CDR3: CASSGPQGLETQYF
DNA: TGTGCCAGCAGCGGTCCACAGGGGTTAGAGACCCAGTACTTC

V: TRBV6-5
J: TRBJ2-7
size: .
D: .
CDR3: CASSYGPRMNYEQYF
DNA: TGTGCCAGCAGTTACGGCCCGAGAATGAACTACGAGCAGTACTTC

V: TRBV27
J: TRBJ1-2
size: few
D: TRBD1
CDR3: CASSLVGTGEGYTF
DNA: TGTGCCAGCAGTTTAGTGGGAACAGGGGAAGGCTACACCTTC

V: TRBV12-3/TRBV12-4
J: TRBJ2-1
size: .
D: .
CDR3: CASTKLPQLYNEQFF
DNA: TGTGCCAGCACCAAACTCCCACAACTATACAATGAGCAGTTCTTC

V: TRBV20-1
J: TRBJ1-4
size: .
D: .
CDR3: CSAREASATNEKLFF
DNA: TGCAGTGCTAGAGAGGCATCCGCAACTAATGAAAAACTGTTTTTT

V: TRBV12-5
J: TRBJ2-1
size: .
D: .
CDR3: CASGLEGGVNNEQFF
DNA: TGTGCTAGTGGTTTGGAGGGGGGAGTGAACAATGAGCAGTTCTTC

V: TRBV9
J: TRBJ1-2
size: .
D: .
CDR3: CASSYRGQFVDGYTF
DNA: TGTGCCAGCAGCTACCGGGGCCAATTTGTGGATGGCTACACCTTC

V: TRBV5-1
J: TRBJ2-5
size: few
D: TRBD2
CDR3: CASSLQGLAGETQYF
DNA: TGCGCCAGCAGCTTGCAGGGACTAGCGGGGGAGACCCAGTACTTC

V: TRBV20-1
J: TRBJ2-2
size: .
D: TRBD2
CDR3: CSARQASGKNTGELFF
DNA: TGCAGTGCTAGACAAGCTAGCGGGAAAAACACCGGGGAGCTGTTTTTT

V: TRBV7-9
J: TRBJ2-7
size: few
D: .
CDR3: CASSHLGEDEQYF
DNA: TGTGCCAGCAGCCATTTAGGGGAGGACGAGCAGTACTTC

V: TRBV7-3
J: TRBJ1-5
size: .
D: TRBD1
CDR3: CASSSQGARNQPQHF
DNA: TGTGCCAGCAGCTCTCAGGGGGCGCGGAATCAGCCCCAGCATTTT

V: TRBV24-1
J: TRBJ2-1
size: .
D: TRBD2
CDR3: CATSDGLAGGGEQFF
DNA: TGTGCCACCAGTGACGGACTAGCGGGCGGTGGGGAGCAGTTCTTC

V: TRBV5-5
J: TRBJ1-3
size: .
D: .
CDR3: CASTRGTQSGNTIYF
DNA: TGTGCCAGCACCCGCGGAACACAGTCTGGAAACACCATATATTTT

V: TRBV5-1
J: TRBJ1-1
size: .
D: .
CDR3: CASSPERAVKTEAFF
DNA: TGCGCCAGCAGCCCTGAGAGGGCAGTCAAAACTGAAGCTTTCTTT

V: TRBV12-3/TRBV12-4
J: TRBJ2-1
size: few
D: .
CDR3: CASSYHPTTEQFF
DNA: TGTGCCAGCAGTTACCATCCTACAACTGAGCAGTTCTTC

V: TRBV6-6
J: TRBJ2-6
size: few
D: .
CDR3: CASSYPGPNVLTF
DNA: TGTGCCAGCAGTTACCCCGGGCCAAACGTCCTGACTTTC